This is a list of T cell receptor beta chains from one sample in a study of T-cell reconstitution after alpha-beta-depleted transplantation in children. TCRdb recomputed calls from the PCR reads with MiXCR, one row per CDR3 protein. This sample yields about 300,000 distinct CDR3 sequences, of which roughly 9.1% are seen a single time; roughly 7% belongs to the top ten. The material was PBMCs, obtained before TCRalphabeta/CD19-depleted stem cell transplant. The receptors shown here come from a boy in the first two years of life with acute myeloid leukemia, due to receive a stem cell transplant. Both conserved end residues are part of each CDR3. A D gene is named only where the DNA matches it firmly. The size field is filled for only some rows; it gives once, few, many or a size class.

clone_size j_call d_call v_call cdr3_aa cdr3_nt
many TRBJ2-1 TRBD1 TRBV7-9 CASSKGTGGRDEQFF TGTGCCAGCAGTAAGGGGACAGGGGGTCGCGATGAGCAGTTCTTC
. TRBJ1-1 . TRBV20-1 CSASEPHRDETEAFF TGCAGTGCTAGTGAACCTCACAGGGACGAGACTGAAGCTTTCTTT
few TRBJ2-1 . TRBV9 CASSVAFYNEQFF TGTGCCAGCAGCGTAGCCTTCTACAATGAGCAGTTCTTC
many TRBJ2-1 TRBD2 TRBV7-9 CASSLGVLAGGHNEQFF TGTGCCAGCAGCTTAGGGGTACTAGCGGGGGGGCACAATGAGCAGTTCTTC
many TRBJ2-5 TRBD1 TRBV7-8 CASSFRTGKETQYF TGTGCCAGCAGCTTCCGGACAGGGAAAGAGACCCAGTACTTC
many TRBJ2-5 TRBD2 TRBV7-8 CASSLKREGWQETQYF TGTGCCAGCAGCTTAAAGAGGGAGGGATGGCAAGAGACCCAGTACTTC
few TRBJ2-7 TRBD2 TRBV20-1 CSARDRSGGRDEQYF TGCAGTGCTAGAGATCGTAGCGGGGGTCGCGACGAGCAGTACTTC
many TRBJ2-3 . TRBV7-2 CASSLVRSDTQYF TGTGCCAGCAGCTTAGTCAGGAGCGATACGCAGTATTTT
many TRBJ2-7 . TRBV11-3 CASSRSQDYEQYF TGTGCCAGCAGCCGGAGTCAGGACTACGAGCAGTACTTC
. TRBJ1-5 TRBD1 TRBV7-8 CASSPRTGDQPQHF TGTGCCAGCAGCCCCCGGACAGGGGACCAGCCCCAGCATTTT
many TRBJ2-7 . TRBV29-1 CSVGQYNYEQYF TGCAGCGTCGGACAGTACAACTACGAGCAGTACTTC
many TRBJ2-5 . TRBV28 CATLPQGLTETQYF TGTGCCACCCTCCCTCAGGGTTTAACGGAGACCCAGTACTTC
many TRBJ2-1 . TRBV20-1 CSARGLGNEQFF TGCAGTGCTAGGGGCCTAGGGAATGAGCAGTTCTTC
many TRBJ2-5 TRBD2 TRBV13 CASSSKGLAGPETQYF TGTGCCAGCAGCTCGAAGGGACTAGCGGGACCAGAGACCCAGTACTTC
few TRBJ1-1 . TRBV25-1 CASSEYKANTEAFF TGTGCCAGCAGTGAATACAAGGCTAACACTGAAGCTTTCTTT
many TRBJ1-2 TRBD1 TRBV19 CASSSPGQTYGYTF TGTGCCAGTAGTAGCCCGGGACAGACCTATGGCTACACCTTC
many TRBJ2-5 TRBD1 TRBV7-2 CASTLLTGHPWQETQYF TGTGCCAGCACCCTCCTGACAGGGCACCCATGGCAAGAGACCCAGTACTTC
many TRBJ2-7 TRBD2 TRBV28 CASRTLQRGSDEQYF TGTGCCAGCAGGACACTCCAGCGGGGTTCCGACGAGCAGTACTTC
many TRBJ1-3 . TRBV27 CASSLRGPGNTIYF TGTGCCAGCAGTTTAAGGGGACCTGGAAACACCATATATTTT
few TRBJ2-1 TRBD1 TRBV30 CAWSPQGDEQFF TGTGCCTGGAGTCCACAGGGGGATGAGCAGTTCTTC
few TRBJ2-5 . TRBV20-1 CSASPYRGDNQETQYF TGCAGTGCTAGTCCGTACCGGGGGGACAACCAAGAGACCCAGTACTTC
many TRBJ1-6 . TRBV28 CASSPPQGYSYNSPLHF TGTGCCAGCAGTCCCCCACAGGGCTACTCCTATAATTCACCCCTCCACTTT
many TRBJ2-3 TRBD1 TRBV29-1 CSVGDRVTDTQYF TGCAGCGTCGGGGACAGGGTAACAGATACGCAGTATTTT
many TRBJ2-1 TRBD2 TRBV20-1 CSADPGLGRNEQFF TGCAGTGCTGACCCGGGACTAGGTCGCAATGAGCAGTTCTTC
many TRBJ2-5 TRBD2 TRBV20-1 CSARDSVAGGPKPYQETQYF TGCAGTGCTAGAGATTCGGTAGCGGGGGGTCCGAAGCCGTACCAAGAGACCCAGTACTTC
many TRBJ2-7 TRBD2 TRBV7-2 CASRSGRSYEQYF TGTGCCAGCAGGAGCGGGAGGTCCTACGAGCAGTACTTC
many TRBJ2-5 . TRBV12-3/TRBV12-4 CASQFMGLQETQYF TGTGCCAGCCAGTTTATGGGGCTCCAAGAGACCCAGTACTTC
many TRBJ2-6 . TRBV6-2/TRBV6-3 CASSPPTPGANVLTF TGTGCCAGCAGCCCCCCTACGCCCGGGGCCAACGTCCTGACTTTC
many TRBJ2-7 . TRBV5-1 CASSFALTYEQYF TGCGCCAGCAGCTTTGCTCTCACCTACGAGCAGTACTTC
many TRBJ2-5 TRBD2 TRBV29-1 CSATGGARETQYF TGCAGCGCCACGGGGGGGGCGCGAGAGACCCAGTACTTC
many TRBJ2-5 . TRBV7-6 CASSFAQETQYF TGTGCCAGCAGCTTTGCACAAGAGACCCAGTACTTC
. TRBJ2-7 . TRBV7-2 CASSLARGVGGYEQYF TGTGCCAGCAGCTTAGCACGGGGTGTAGGTGGCTACGAGCAGTACTTC
many TRBJ2-3 . TRBV20-1 CSAREGASSDTQYF TGCAGTGCTAGAGAGGGAGCGAGCTCAGATACGCAGTATTTT
. TRBJ2-6 . TRBV28 CASIRRSGANVLTF TGTGCCAGCATTAGGCGCTCTGGGGCCAACGTCCTGACTTTC
. TRBJ2-7 . TRBV5-1 CASGEGPYEQYF TGCGCCAGCGGTGAGGGTCCTTACGAGCAGTACTTC
. TRBJ2-2 TRBD2 TRBV6-5 CASSYSLAGTTGELFF TGTGCCAGCAGTTACTCACTAGCGGGGACGACCGGGGAGCTGTTTTTT
few TRBJ2-3 TRBD2 TRBV4-1 CASSQEAGGRADTQYF TGCGCCAGCAGCCAAGAAGCGGGGGGGCGCGCAGATACGCAGTATTTT
. TRBJ2-7 TRBD1 TRBV25-1 CASSDLRWTGGTYEQYF TGTGCCAGCAGTGATCTCCGGTGGACAGGGGGAACCTACGAGCAGTACTTC
many TRBJ2-3 . TRBV5-1 CASSLVKMDTQYF TGCGCCAGCAGCTTGGTTAAGATGGATACGCAGTATTTT
many TRBJ2-1 . TRBV27 CASSSGVYNEQFF TGTGCCAGCAGTTCCGGGGTTTACAATGAGCAGTTCTTC
many TRBJ2-5 . TRBV11-2 CASSPGRVQETQYF TGTGCCAGCAGCCCGGGACGGGTACAAGAGACCCAGTACTTC
many TRBJ2-5 . TRBV2 CASRRQVETQYF TGTGCCAGCAGGAGACAGGTGGAGACCCAGTACTTC